These 24 T cell receptor beta chains came from one sample sequenced in a study of cytomegalovirus exposure and HLA in healthy donors. The PCR used 60 Vbeta and 13 Jbeta primers. Only in-frame clones appear in the TCRdb table, and some are missing; sequencing was by immunoSEQ multiplex PCR. The sample has about 130,000 clones, around four fifths seen once. Sequenced input: PBMCs. The source of these receptors is a woman aged 35 to 49 in good health and CMV-seropositive.

V gene TRBV14 combines with J gene TRBJ2-1; D call uncertain. V dropped 5 bases and J dropped 4 bases, with 6 bases sitting between them. The CDR3 totals 12 residues. Per germline, CDR1 SGHDN and CDR2 FVKESK. The CDR3 region has the DNA TGTGCCAGCAGCATAGCTTACAATGAGCAGTTCTTC. As protein: CASSIAYNEQFF.

This sequence joins TRBV7-8 and TRBJ1-4; no reliable D call. Trimming removed 5 bases from V and 3 bases from J, with 13 bases in between. Germline CDR1 and CDR2: SGHVS and FQNEAQ. The CDR3 loop spans 15 amino acids. The DNA of the CDR3 is TGTGCCAGCAGCGCGACTCCAGTTCCTAATGAAAAACTGTTTTTT. This gives the protein CASSATPVPNEKLFF.

The chain employs TRBV2 and TRBJ2-1; 11 positions match TRBD2. The length of the CDR3 is 12 residues. Trimming took 8 bases from V and 11 from J; bases not matched to a gene: 5. Germline V gives CDR1 SNHLY, CDR2 FYNNEI. This chain's CDR3 is CASGTSGGQQFF. The CDR3 DNA is TGTGCCAGCGGGACTAGCGGTGGGCAGCAGTTCTTC.

The genes are TRBV5-1 and TRBJ2-6, with no clear D. CDR3 size: 14 residues. V lost 2 bases and J 0 bases, leaving 3 bases between the germline ends. Germline lookup yields CDR1 SGHRS and CDR2 YFSETQ. CDR3 bases: TGCGCCAGCAGCTTCTACTCTGGGGCCAACGTCCTGACTTTC. Translated: CASSFYSGANVLTF.

As DNA, the CDR3 is TGCGCCAGCAGCCCCGGACAGCCCTCTGGGGCCAACGTCCTGACTTTC. It codes for CASSPGQPSGANVLTF. V and J are TRBV5-1 and TRBJ2-6; the D gene is possibly TRBD1 (6 bases). Between the trimmed V and J ends, which lost 4 bases and 0 bases, there was a span of 11 bases. This CDR3 contains 16 residues. CDR1 and CDR2 from the germline V gene are SGHRS and YFSETQ.

The CDR3, as DNA: TGCGCCAGCAGCCACGGAGGGCCGAGCTCTGGGGCCAACGTCCTGACTTTC. This codes for CASSHGGPSSGANVLTF. V and J are TRBV5-1 and TRBJ2-6, with a weak D call TRBD2 (6 bases). The V and J ends lost 4 bases and 0 bases respectively, with 14 bases between them. The CDR3 length is 17 residues. The germline V gene has CDR1 SGHRS and CDR2 YFSETQ.

V gene TRBV19 combines with J gene TRBJ1-5; D uncertain. The germline V gene encodes CDR1 LNHDA and CDR2 SQIVND (reference sequence). The ends were cut back, 4 bases at V and 0 bases at J, with 10 bases in the middle. This CDR3 is 15 amino acids long. The CDR3 DNA sequence: TGTGCCAGTAGTAATCCCAGACTTAGCAATCAGCCCCAGCATTTT. Translating gives CASSNPRLSNQPQHF.

The CDR3 loop reads CASEGALNTEAFF. The DNA of the CDR3 is TGCGCCAGCGAGGGGGCCTTGAACACTGAAGCTTTCTTT. V and J are TRBV10-2 and TRBJ1-1, with 7 nucleotides matching TRBD1. The J segment lost 0 bases and the V segment lost 8 bases, leaving 3 bases of the junction unmatched. CDR1 and CDR2 from the germline V gene are WSHSY and SAAADI. The length of the CDR3 is 13 residues.

This clone was detected once. This CDR3 reads CASSLRGFDGYTF. The CDR3 nucleotides are TGTGCCAGCAGTTTAAGGGGCTTCGATGGCTACACCTTC. The rearrangement uses TRBV27 and TRBJ1-2; tentatively, D is TRBD1 (5 bases). V was clipped by 2 bases and J by 6 bases, with 10 bases between them. Germline values: CDR1 MNHEY, CDR2 SMNVEV (reference sequence). This CDR3 has 13 residues.

This clone was counted only a few times. The V and J genes are TRBV5-6 and TRBJ1-2; 9 bases align to TRBD1. Looked up from germline, CDR1 is SGHDT and CDR2 is YYEEEE. Germline trimming cut 3 bases from V and 4 bases from J; bases unmatched to any gene: 7. This CDR3 is built from 15 residues. The DNA of the CDR3 is TGTGCCAGCAGCTCCCCGGGACAGGGTGGCTATGGCTACACCTTC. Residues: CASSSPGQGGYGYTF. The whole variable domain, remainder taken from reference TRBV5-6 and TRBJ1-2, is DAGVTQSPTHLIKTRGQQVTLRCSPKSGHDTVSWYQQALGQGPQFIFQYYEEEERQRGNFPDRFSGHQFPNYSSELNVNALLLGDSALYLCASSSPGQGGYGYTFGSGTRLTVV.

The chain carries TRBV6-5 and TRBJ1-2; TRBD1 aligns across 10 bases. This CDR3 has 14 amino acids. V lost 1 base, J lost 8 bases, and 4 bases stayed unmatched. CDR1 is MNHEY, CDR2 SVGAGI, per germline. Here the CDR3 reads CASSYWTGGLGYTF. The CDR3, as DNA: TGTGCCAGCAGTTACTGGACAGGGGGTCTGGGCTACACCTTC.

The chain employs TRBV30 and TRBJ2-5; D might be TRBD2 (5 bases). V was shortened by 0 bases and J by 1 base, with 9 bases between the two germline ends. Germline lookup yields CDR1 GTSNPN and CDR2 SVGIG (reference sequence). The CDR3 consists of 14 residues. The CDR3 loop reads CAWSVLGIQETQYF. In DNA, the CDR3 is TGTGCCTGGAGTGTACTAGGGATCCAAGAGACCCAGTACTTC.

V gene TRBV5-1 combines with J gene TRBJ2-7; D unresolved. CDR3 size: 12 residues. The germline V gene has CDR1 SGHRS and CDR2 YFSETQ. V was trimmed by 3 bases and J by 3 bases, leaving 7 bases between them. CDR3 residues: CASSSNGYEQYF. In nucleotides, the CDR3 is TGCGCCAGCAGCTCGAACGGCTACGAGCAGTACTTC.

A few counts support this clone. The chain is built from TRBV6-5 and TRBJ1-1; 7 bases line up with TRBD1. Germline V gives CDR1 MNHEY, CDR2 SVGAGI. V shed 2 bases and J 3 bases; nucleotides not matched to a gene: 6. The CDR3 is 15 amino acids. The CDR3 sequence: CASSYGQVGDTEAFF. CDR3 nucleotides: TGTGCCAGCAGTTACGGACAGGTCGGGGACACTGAAGCTTTCTTT.

The gene calls are TRBV7-9 and TRBJ1-4; D is unresolved. The CDR3 length is 14 residues. The V end lost 4 bases, the J end lost 8 bases, and 14 bases lay between the germline ends. Germline CDR1 and CDR2: SEHNR and FQNEAQ (reference sequence). The CDR3, as DNA: TGTGCCAGCAGCTCTCTCGGGTTTAGGGAAAAACTGTTTTTT. This gives the protein CASSSLGFREKLFF. Supplemented by reference TRBV7-9 and TRBJ1-4, the full variable domain reads DTGVSQNPRHKITKRGQNVTFRCDPISEHNRLYWYRQTLGQGPEFLTYFQNEAQLEKSRLLSDRFSAERPKGSFSTLEIQRTEQGDSAMYLCASSSLGFREKLFFGSGTQLSVL.

The J gene is TRBJ1-2, the V gene TRBV5-8; tentatively, D is TRBD1 (5 bases). CDR1 is SGHTS and CDR2 is YDEGEE in the germline V gene. Trimming pared 0 bases from V and 9 bases from J, leaving 12 bases between. The CDR3 length is 13 residues. CDR3 amino acids: CASSLGGAERYTF. The CDR3 DNA follows: TGTGCCAGCAGCTTGGGCGGGGCCGAACGCTACACCTTC.

This clone was seen only once. The V and J genes are TRBV30 and TRBJ1-2, with 8 nucleotides matching TRBD1. The CDR3 spans 13 residues. The J segment lost 4 bases and the V segment lost 5 bases, leaving 6 bases of the junction unmatched. The V gene's germline CDR1 is GTSNPN and CDR2 SVGIG (reference sequence). The CDR3 protein is CAWDQGAGYGYTF. CDR3 in DNA: TGTGCCTGGGATCAGGGGGCCGGCTATGGCTACACCTTC. Variable domain in full (rest from reference TRBV30 and TRBJ1-2): SQTIHQWPATLVQPVGSPLSLECTVEGTSNPNLYWYRQAAGRGLQLLFYSVGIGQISSEVPQNLSASRPQDRQFILSSKKLLLSDSGFYLCAWDQGAGYGYTFGSGTRLTVV.

The chain has TRBV15 and TRBJ2-5, with D maybe TRBD2 (6 bases). Trimming pared 6 bases from V and 5 bases from J, leaving 13 bases between. This CDR3 comprises 13 residues. The germline gives CDR1 LNHNV, CDR2 YYDKDF (reference sequence). This CDR3 is CATRTTGGETQYF. The CDR3 region has the DNA TGTGCCACCAGAACTACAGGAGGGGAGACCCAGTACTTC.

The chain couples TRBV7-6 to TRBJ1-1; no clear D gene. The CDR3 covers 16 residues. Germline values: CDR1 SGHVS, CDR2 FNYEAQ. The V and J ends lost 5 bases and 3 bases respectively, with 19 bases between them. CDR3 region: CASSNEGAAVDTEAFF. The CDR3 region has the DNA TGTGCCAGCAGCAACGAGGGCGCCGCTGTTGACACTGAAGCTTTCTTT.

This clone has a handful of counts. The V gene is TRBV5-8, the J gene TRBJ1-1; 11 bases match TRBD1. Germline V CDR1 and CDR2: SGHTS, YDEGEE. The V gene end was trimmed by 5 bases and the J gene end by 4 bases; junction bases not matched to a gene: 4. The CDR3 spans 14 residues. The CDR3 spells CASRPGQGATEAFF. The CDR3 nucleotides are TGTGCCAGCAGACCAGGACAGGGGGCCACTGAAGCTTTCTTT.

The chain joins TRBV5-4 to TRBJ2-3; 13 bases agree with TRBD2. V gave up 1 base and J gave up 3 bases; unmatched junction bases: 2. This CDR3 contains 16 residues. Germline CDR1 SGHNT, CDR2 YYREEE (reference sequence). CDR3 nucleotide sequence: TGTGCCAGCAGCTTGAGACTAGCGGGGGGTACAGATACGCAGTATTTT. Protein: CASSLRLAGGTDTQYF.

The chain is built from TRBV27 and TRBJ1-2; TRBD1 agrees at 11 bases. V lost 3 bases, J lost 6 bases, and 3 bases stayed unmatched. The CDR3 contains 14 residues. Germline-derived CDR1 and CDR2 are MNHEY and SMNVEV (reference sequence). The CDR3 is CASSLGQGGNGYTF. The CDR3 DNA follows: TGTGCCAGCAGTTTGGGACAGGGGGGAAATGGCTACACCTTC.

This chain links TRBV19 with TRBJ1-1, with TRBD1 identical over 7 bases. J gave up 5 bases and V 3 bases, and 15 bases lay outside the gene matches. Germline V CDR1 and CDR2: LNHDA, SQIVND (reference sequence). The CDR3 extends over 17 amino acids. The CDR3 is CASSMGPDRTGKTEAFF. The CDR3 coding sequence is TGTGCCAGTAGTATGGGACCGGACAGGACGGGAAAGACTGAAGCTTTCTTT. Looking up the rest from reference TRBV19 and TRBJ1-1 gives the full variable domain: DGGITQSPKYLFRKEGQNVTLSCEQNLNHDAMYWYRQDPGQGLRLIYYSQIVNDFQKGDIAEGYSVSREKKESFPLTVTSAQKNPTAFYLCASSMGPDRTGKTEAFFGQGTRLTVV.

The rearrangement uses TRBV7-2 and TRBJ2-7, with a tentative D call TRBD1 (6 bases). This CDR3 is built from 15 residues. V lost 1 base, J lost 2 bases, and 12 bases lay in between. The germline V gene has CDR1 SGHTA and CDR2 FQGNSA. CDR3 sequence: CASSLVSQGAYEQYF. For the CDR3, the DNA is TGTGCCAGCAGCTTAGTGTCACAGGGAGCCTACGAGCAGTACTTC.